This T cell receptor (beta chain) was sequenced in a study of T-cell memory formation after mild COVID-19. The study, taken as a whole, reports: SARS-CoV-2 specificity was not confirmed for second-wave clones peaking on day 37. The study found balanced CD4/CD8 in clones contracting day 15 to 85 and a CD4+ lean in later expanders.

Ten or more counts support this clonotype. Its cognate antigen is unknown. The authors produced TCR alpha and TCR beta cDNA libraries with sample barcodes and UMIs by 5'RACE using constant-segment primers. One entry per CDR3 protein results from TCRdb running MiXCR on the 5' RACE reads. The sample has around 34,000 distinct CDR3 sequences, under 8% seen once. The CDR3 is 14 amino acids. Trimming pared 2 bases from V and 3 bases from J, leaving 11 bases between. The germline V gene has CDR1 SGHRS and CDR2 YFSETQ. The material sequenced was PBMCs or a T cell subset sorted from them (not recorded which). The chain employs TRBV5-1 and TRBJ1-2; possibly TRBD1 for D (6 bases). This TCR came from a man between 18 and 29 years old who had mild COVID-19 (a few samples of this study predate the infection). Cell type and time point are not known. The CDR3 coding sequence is TGCGCCAGCAGCTTTTCGTCAGGGGACTATGGCTACACCTTC. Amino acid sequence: CASSFSSGDYGYTF.